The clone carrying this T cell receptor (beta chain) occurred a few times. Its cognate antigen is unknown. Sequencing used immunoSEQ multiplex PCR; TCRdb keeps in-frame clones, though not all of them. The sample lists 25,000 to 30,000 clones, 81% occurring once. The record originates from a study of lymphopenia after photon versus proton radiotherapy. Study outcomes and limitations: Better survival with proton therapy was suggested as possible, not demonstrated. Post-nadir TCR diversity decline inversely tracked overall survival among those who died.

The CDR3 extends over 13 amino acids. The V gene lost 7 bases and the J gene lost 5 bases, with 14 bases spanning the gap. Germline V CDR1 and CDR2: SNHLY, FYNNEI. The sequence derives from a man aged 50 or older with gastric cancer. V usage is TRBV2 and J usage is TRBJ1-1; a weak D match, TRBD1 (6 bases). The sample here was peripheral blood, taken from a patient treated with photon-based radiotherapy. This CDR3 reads CASKGTNGTEAFF. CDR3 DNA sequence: TGTGCCAGCAAAGGGACAAATGGGACTGAAGCTTTCTTT.